This T cell receptor beta chain originates from a study of cytomegalovirus exposure and HLA in healthy donors. Study summary: The Caucasian-associated ancestry cluster held roughly 84% of 300 to 450 genotyped donors.

The germline CDR1 and CDR2 sequences are MNHEY and SMNVEV (reference sequence). Trimming shortened V by 3 bases and J by 0 bases, and 14 bases separated the two germline ends. This CDR3 is 16 amino acids long. General study points: The productive fraction for most TCR beta V segments was about 87% or about 30% in an earlier analysis. Presence/absence analyses assumed roughly uniform sequencing depth across donors.

The PCR employed 60 Vbeta primers together with 13 Jbeta primers. Assay: immunoSEQ multiplex PCR; the TCRdb copy retains only in-frame clones and omits some. The sample holds some 150,000 clones; approximately 80% are singletons and the top ten take about 1.8%. This clone was observed a single time. What it binds is not known. Material: PBMCs. The rearrangement uses TRBV27 and TRBJ1-1; no reliable D call. This clonotype was obtained from a woman aged 40 to 55 in good health and CMV-seronegative. CDR3 nucleotides: TGTGCCAGCAGTTTGAGGATTGGAGCTATGAACACTGAAGCTTTCTTT. It codes for CASSLRIGAMNTEAFF.